This T cell receptor (beta chain) was found in a study of patients and donors after allogeneic stem cell transplantation. TCRdb used MiXCR to reprocess the RT-PCR reads, holding one entry per CDR3 protein. The data show around 17,000 distinct CDR3 sequences, under 35% seen once. This clonotype occurred a few times. The material sequenced was blood, either unsorted or a sorted T cell fraction (not recorded which). The clonotype was recovered from a human donor who was either an allogeneic HSCT recipient or a stem cell or donor lymphocyte infusion donor (not recorded which). It is not recorded whose cells these are; they may come from a transplant donor.

In nucleotides, the CDR3 is TGCAGTGCAAGGAGGGACAGCAATAATTCACCCCTCCACTTT. It is translated as CSARRDSNNSPLHF. The gene calls are TRBV20-1 and TRBJ1-6; TRBD1 matches 7 bases. Per the germline V gene, CDR1 is DFQATT and CDR2 is SNEGSKA (reference sequence). The V segment lost 6 bases and the J segment 5 bases; nucleotides outside the gene matches: 7. This CDR3 contains 14 residues.